The sequence of this T cell receptor beta chain was determined in a study of CD8+ T cells in alopecia areata. Details on this clone: The sample carries other DNA sequences with the same CDR3.

Extracted from the samples, RNA was reverse transcribed into cDNA to serve as the sequencing template. The data were produced by immunoSEQ multiplex PCR, yet TCRdb's version contains in-frame clones alone and is incomplete. The sample has roughly 220,000 clones, under 40% seen once. Treatment reported: oral pan-JAK inhibitor, 5-10 mg twice daily. V lost 0 bases and J 4 bases, leaving 2 bases between the germline ends. CDR3 length: 11 amino acids. In germline, CDR1 is SGHDT, CDR2 YYEEEE. The source material was CD4+ T cells sorted from blood, sampled around week 30, from a patient treated with tofacitinib. V is TRBV5-6 and J is TRBJ2-7; D ambiguous. The TCR was taken from a human donor with alopecia areata. The CDR3 region has the DNA TGTGCCAGCAGCTTGGCATACGAGCAGTACTTC. Translating it yields CASSLAYEQYF. Variable domain in full (rest from reference TRBV5-6 and TRBJ2-7): DAGVTQSPTHLIKTRGQQVTLRCSPKSGHDTVSWYQQALGQGPQFIFQYYEEEERQRGNFPDRFSGHQFPNYSSELNVNALLLGDSALYLCASSLAYEQYFGPGTRLTVT.